What follows is one T cell receptor (beta chain) and its context. Its antigen remains unidentified. These data come from a study of radiotherapy plus CTLA-4 blockade in lung cancer. Study-wide points: TCR clones originating in tumors grew in number in blood after radiotherapy plus ipilimumab. How blood T cell clones changed early, along with interferon-beta, reportedly forecast response best.

Sequencing was performed with immunoSEQ multiplex PCR; in TCRdb, only in-frame clones are kept and a portion is missing. The data contain some 110,000 clones, under 90% of them singletons. The receptor was derived from a human donor with non-small cell lung cancer that progressed on radiotherapy plus ipilimumab. Some clones in this sample may be carry-over from other donors' samples. Sequences were derived from peripheral blood, sampled from a patient treated with radiotherapy plus ipilimumab.

For the CDR3, the DNA is TGTGCCAGCTCACCGCTGAAGAAAGCGGAAAGCACAGATACGCAGTATTTT. It translates to CASSPLKKAESTDTQYF. The V gene is TRBV18, the J gene TRBJ2-3; possible D gene TRBD2, 5 bases. Trimming cost V 3 bases and J 0 bases, with 16 bases left between them. The CDR3 loop spans 17 amino acids. The germline V gene has CDR1 KGHSH and CDR2 LQKENI.